Shown below are 30 T cell receptor beta chains from a single sample sequenced in a study of CD8 T cells in ankylosing spondylitis. TCRdb reanalysed the 5' RACE reads using MiXCR and keeps one entry per CDR3 protein. The sample carries 200,000 to 250,000 distinct CDR3 sequences, 25% to 30% recorded once. What was sequenced was blood, either unsorted or a sorted T cell fraction (not recorded which). These receptors were obtained from a male donor with ankylosing spondylitis or in good health (not recorded which).

The sample holds many counts of this clonotype. This sequence joins TRBV3-1 and TRBJ1-2; 10 bases are a match to TRBD1. CDR1 is LGHDT, CDR2 YNNKEL, per germline (reference sequence). V lost 0 bases, J lost 4 bases, and 5 bases stayed unmatched. The CDR3 totals 16 residues. The CDR3 protein is CASSQDGTGAVYGYTF. For the CDR3, the DNA is TGTGCCAGCAGCCAAGACGGGACAGGGGCAGTCTATGGCTACACCTTC.

V gene TRBV20-1 combines with J gene TRBJ2-1; D gene ambiguous. Germline CDR1 and CDR2: DFQATT and SNEGSKA (reference sequence). The ends were cut back, 1 base at V and 0 bases at J, with 7 bases in the middle. This CDR3 spans 14 amino acids. CDR3 nucleotide sequence: TGCAGTGCTAGAGGGCGTAGCTCCTACAATGAGCAGTTCTTC. This codes for CSARGRSSYNEQFF.

The V gene is TRBV20-1, the J gene TRBJ2-1; possibly TRBD2 for D (5 bases). The length of the CDR3 is 12 residues. The ends were cut back, 3 bases at V and 4 bases at J, with 7 bases in the middle. Germline CDR1 is DFQATT and CDR2 is SNEGSKA (reference sequence). The CDR3 DNA sequence: TGCAGTGCTAGTGGACTGTACAATGAGCAGTTCTTC. Translated: CSASGLYNEQFF.

This clonotype was detected once. The chain uses TRBV5-1 and TRBJ1-4, with a possible D match to TRBD1 (5 bases). The germline V gene has CDR1 SGHRS and CDR2 YFSETQ. V lost 4 bases and J 7 bases, leaving 14 bases between the germline ends. CDR3 length equals 14 residues. The CDR3 bases are TGCGCCAGCAGCGTTACAGGTGGGGGTGAAAAACTGTTTTTT. This sequence encodes CASSVTGGGEKLFF.

This clonotype has more than one count but fewer than ten. The CDR3 DNA follows: TGTGCCAGCAACGTGGGACAGAAAAACAATGAGCAGTTCTTC. It encodes CASNVGQKNNEQFF. V is TRBV5-4 and J is TRBJ2-1, with TRBD1 matching 7 bases. The trim removed 6 bases at V and 5 bases at J, leaving 8 bases unmatched. The CDR3 totals 14 residues. CDR1 and CDR2 from the germline V gene are SGHNT and YYREEE (reference sequence). Complete variable domain (other parts from reference TRBV5-4 and TRBJ2-1): ETGVTQSPTHLIKTRGQQVTLRCSSQSGHNTVSWYQQALGQGPQFIFQYYREEENGRGNFPPRFSGLQFPNYSSELNVNALELDDSALYLCASNVGQKNNEQFFGPGTRLTVL.

In this sample, this clonotype turned up many times. V gene TRBV7-2 combines with J gene TRBJ1-4, with a weak D call TRBD1 (5 bases). This CDR3 contains 15 residues. Trimming cost V 1 base and J 2 bases, with 8 bases left between them. CDR1 is SGHTA and CDR2 is FQGNSA in the germline V gene. The CDR3 coding sequence is TGTGCCAGCAGCTTAGATGGGGACACTAATGAAAAACTGTTTTTT. This translates into CASSLDGDTNEKLFF.

This clonotype showed up many times. V and J are TRBV29-1 and TRBJ1-1; no reliable D call. Trimming shortened V by 5 bases and J by 4 bases, and 14 bases separated the two germline ends. In germline, CDR1 is SQVTM, CDR2 ANQGSEA. The CDR3 is 13 amino acids. CDR3 loop: CSVSGPTGTEAFF. The CDR3 DNA follows: TGCAGCGTTTCCGGTCCTACGGGCACTGAAGCTTTCTTT.

This clonotype has just a few counts. The J gene is TRBJ2-3, the V gene TRBV12-3 or TRBV12-4; D is uncertain. This CDR3 is built from 15 residues. Trimming took off 2 bases at V and 8 bases at J, with 17 bases between the two ends. This chain's CDR3 is CASSLSAGQPGTQYF. As DNA, the CDR3 is TGTGCCAGCAGTTTATCTGCAGGCCAGCCGGGTACGCAGTATTTT.

This clonotype was detected ten times or more. V is TRBV4-3 and J is TRBJ2-2; 9 bases line up with TRBD2. V lost 0 bases to trimming and J lost 4 bases; unmatched junction nucleotides: 3. Germline CDR1 is LGHNA and CDR2 is YSLEER. The CDR3 runs to 16 residues. CDR3 region: CASSQDSGSGTGELFF. CDR3 coding DNA: TGCGCCAGCAGCCAAGATAGCGGGAGTGGCACCGGGGAGCTGTTTTTT.

This clonotype was counted a few times. The chain recombines TRBV27 with TRBJ2-1, with D tentatively TRBD2 (6 bases). Germline assignment: CDR1 MNHEY and CDR2 SMNVEV (reference sequence). V lost 5 bases, J lost 3 bases, and 14 bases lay in between. The CDR3 sequence is 15 residues long. The CDR3 DNA follows: TGTGCCAGCAGTCCCAACCGGGACTTCTACAATGAGCAGTTCTTC. This encodes CASSPNRDFYNEQFF.

The V call is TRBV7-2, the J call TRBJ2-7; D is unclear. V shed 2 bases and J shed 3 bases, with 11 bases lying between them. This CDR3 contains 14 residues. Germline V gene sequence: CDR1 SGHTA, CDR2 FQGNSA. The DNA for the CDR3 is TGTGCCAGCAGCTTAAGGTCTAGTGGCTACGAGCAGTACTTC. This translates into CASSLRSSGYEQYF.

This rearrangement joins TRBV6-1 to TRBJ2-7; 16 bases match TRBD2. Looked up from germline, CDR1 is MNHNS and CDR2 is SASEGT. CDR3 length equals 17 residues. Trimming at V came to 6 bases and at J to 4 bases, leaving 9 bases not matched to a gene. CDR3 sequence (DNA): TGTGCCAGCAGGGGAGGGACTAGCGGGAGGGCCTCATACGAGCAGTACTTC. Its protein is CASRGGTSGRASYEQYF.

The rearrangement links TRBV10-3 to TRBJ2-1; tentative D call: TRBD2 (6 bases). CDR1 is ENHRY, CDR2 SYGVKD, per germline. This CDR3 has 13 amino acids. V gave up 0 bases and J gave up 10 bases, with 10 bases separating them. The CDR3 reads CAISESGGWEQFF. CDR3 bases: TGTGCCATCAGTGAGTCGGGAGGATGGGAGCAGTTCTTC.

CDR3 amino acids: CAWSPDSYNEQFF. DNA for the CDR3: TGTGCCTGGAGTCCTGACTCCTACAATGAGCAGTTCTTC. The J gene is TRBJ2-1, the V gene TRBV30; D uncertain. Trimming shortened V by 2 bases and J by 0 bases, and 5 bases separated the two germline ends. This CDR3 has 13 amino acids. Germline CDR1 GTSNPN, CDR2 SVGIG (reference sequence).

This clonotype was found many times. The rearrangement uses TRBV20-1 and TRBJ2-4, with D possibly TRBD1 on 6 matching bases. Trimming stripped 1 base from V and 3 bases from J, with 16 bases between. In germline, CDR1 is DFQATT, CDR2 SNEGSKA (reference sequence). There are 16 residues in the CDR3. The CDR3 reads CSARGGGGAGKNIQYF. CDR3 nucleotide sequence: TGCAGTGCTAGAGGCGGTGGGGGCGCGGGCAAAAACATTCAGTACTTC.

The V and J genes are TRBV12-3 or TRBV12-4 and TRBJ1-6; D is perhaps TRBD1 (6 bases). The V end was cut by 4 bases, the J end by 7 bases, with 14 bases between. The CDR3 has 15 residues. CDR3: CASSWDSGTNSPLHF. The CDR3 DNA follows: TGTGCCAGCAGTTGGGATTCGGGGACAAATTCACCCCTCCACTTT.

This clonotype was picked up many times. This rearrangement joins TRBV5-8 to TRBJ1-4; D gene ambiguous. The CDR3 runs to 16 residues. Germline CDR1 SGHTS, CDR2 YDEGEE. Trimming cost V 7 bases and J 0 bases, with 16 bases left between them. The CDR3 reads CASALDWGATNEKLFF. In nucleotides, the CDR3 is TGTGCCAGCGCCCTAGACTGGGGTGCAACTAATGAAAAACTGTTTTTT.

This chain links TRBV20-1 with TRBJ2-7; D is uncertain. Germline CDR1 is DFQATT and CDR2 is SNEGSKA (reference sequence). There are 13 residues in the CDR3. V lost 1 base to trimming and J lost 3 bases, with 10 bases between them. The CDR3 spells CSARGQVDYEQYF. DNA of the CDR3: TGCAGTGCTAGAGGGCAGGTCGACTACGAGCAGTACTTC.

This clonotype was counted between two and nine times. The V gene is TRBV4-2, the J gene TRBJ2-1; 9 bases are a match to TRBD2. The CDR3 consists of 17 residues. The germline V gene has CDR1 LGHNA and CDR2 YNFKEQ. J gave up 6 bases and V 4 bases, and 13 bases lay outside the gene matches. The CDR3 is CASSLERLAAKSNEQFF. CDR3 DNA: TGTGCCAGCAGCCTAGAGAGACTAGCGGCAAAGTCCAATGAGCAGTTCTTC.

The chain employs TRBV18 and TRBJ1-6, with a tentative D call TRBD1 (6 bases). Germline CDR1 reads KGHSH; CDR2 reads LQKENI. V was cut by 3 bases and J by 7 bases, with 13 bases left in between. The CDR3 runs 15 residues. CDR3 region: CASSPYNTGNSPLHF. CDR3 nucleotide sequence: TGTGCCAGCTCACCTTATAATACAGGGAATTCACCCCTCCACTTT.

This clonotype was seen ten or more times. The chain combines TRBV5-1 with TRBJ2-1; 7 nucleotides align to TRBD2. This CDR3 contains 16 residues. From germline, CDR1 is SGHRS and CDR2 YFSETQ. J gave up 9 bases and V 0 bases, and 12 bases lay outside the gene matches. The CDR3 DNA is TGCGCCAGCAGCTTGGCGCCTAGCGGCCCGAGGAGTGAGCAGTTCTTC. Encoded protein: CASSLAPSGPRSEQFF.

This clonotype was detected a few times. The chain couples TRBV9 to TRBJ2-1, with TRBD2 matching over 7 bases. V lost 3 bases and J lost 7; bases outside the gene matches: 13. Per germline, CDR1 SGDLS and CDR2 YYNGEE. The CDR3 runs to 16 residues. The CDR3: CASSAAGAGAANEQFF. DNA for the CDR3: TGTGCCAGCAGCGCCGCCGGTGCGGGAGCAGCTAATGAGCAGTTCTTC.

There are many counts of this clonotype. The chain employs TRBV20-1 and TRBJ2-1, with no clear D. V was cut by 5 bases and J by 5 bases, with 13 bases left in between. Germline CDR1 DFQATT, CDR2 SNEGSKA (reference sequence). The CDR3 has 13 amino acids. The CDR3 nucleotides are TGCAGTGCTGCCCCCTTAAAGAACAATGAGCAGTTCTTC. Protein: CSAAPLKNNEQFF.

This clonotype was picked up a small number of times. The chain is built from TRBV9 and TRBJ2-3; TRBD2 might be the D (6 bases). The CDR3 runs 15 residues. Per germline, CDR1 SGDLS and CDR2 YYNGEE. V lost 5 bases to trimming and J lost 0 bases, with 13 bases between them. The CDR3 nucleotides read TGTGCCAGCAGTGGGGGGTTATGGAGCACAGATACGCAGTATTTT. It codes for CASSGGLWSTDTQYF.

The chain couples TRBV6-5 to TRBJ2-7, with 8 bases aligning to TRBD1. Germline V lookup: CDR1 MNHEY, CDR2 SVGAGI. CDR3 size: 13 residues. V shed 0 bases and J 12 bases; nucleotides not matched to a gene: 7. The CDR3 reads CASSYSDRVQPYF. The CDR3 DNA reads as TGTGCCAGCAGTTACTCGGACAGGGTGCAGCCGTACTTC.

This clonotype was recorded many times. The V call is TRBV10-1, the J call TRBJ2-1; 7 nucleotides line up with TRBD2. Looked up from germline, CDR1 is WNHNN and CDR2 is SYGVQD (reference sequence). J lost 5 bases, V lost 4 bases, and 5 bases had no gene match. The CDR3 contains 14 residues. The CDR3 loop reads CASSGTGTNNEQFF. Here the CDR3 DNA reads TGCGCCAGCAGTGGCACCGGGACTAACAATGAGCAGTTCTTC.

The chain carries TRBV3-1 and TRBJ2-7, with a tentative D call TRBD1 (6 bases). Germline lookup yields CDR1 LGHDT and CDR2 YNNKEL (reference sequence). The CDR3 loop spans 17 amino acids. V lost 4 bases and J lost 3, with 22 bases in between. The CDR3 DNA follows: TGTGCCAGCAGCCCCGGGCAGGGGAACTCCCGGAGCTACGAGCAGTACTTC. It is translated as CASSPGQGNSRSYEQYF.

This clonotype was observed many times. One end of the junction does not line up with germline, which may come from a read error. The chain links TRBV7-7 to TRBJ2-2; unclear D gene. CDR1 SSHAT and CDR2 FNYEAQ come from the germline V gene (reference sequence). The CDR3 is 14 amino acids. DNA of the CDR3: TGTGCTAGCAGCTCCCTCTTCACACCCGGGGAGCTGTTTTTT. It translates to CASSSLFTPGELFF.

This clonotype came up many times. The J gene is TRBJ2-1, the V gene TRBV4-2; 7 positions match TRBD1. Germline assignment: CDR1 LGHNA and CDR2 YNFKEQ. Trimming at V came to 4 bases and at J to 7 bases, leaving 7 bases not matched to a gene. This CDR3 comprises 14 residues. CDR3 residues: CASSPDDRVNEQFF. The CDR3 DNA is TGTGCCAGCAGCCCGGACGACAGGGTAAATGAGCAGTTCTTC.

The rearrangement uses TRBV4-3 and TRBJ2-2; D ambiguous. Germline V CDR1 and CDR2: LGHNA, YSLEER. The CDR3 covers 17 residues. Between the trimmed V and J ends, which lost 0 bases and 6 bases, there was a span of 17 bases. CDR3 nucleotides: TGCGCCAGCAGCCAAGACATCGACCGAACCCCCCCCGGGGAGCTGTTTTTT. Translating gives CASSQDIDRTPPGELFF.